The TCR beta chain under discussion was sequenced for a study of T cell repertoires in cytomegalovirus infection. CDR3 length equals 14 residues. Trimming removed 6 bases from V and 1 base from J, with 12 bases in between. In germline, CDR1 is SGHTA, CDR2 FQGNSA. The sample holds many counts of this clonotype. Its antigen is as yet unknown. TCRdb redid the calling of the reads with MiXCR, one entry per CDR3 protein. This table has about 700,000 distinct CDR3 sequences, around 32% appearing once. The sequenced sample was cultured PBMCs, obtained from culture after CMV antigen stimulation. The V and J genes are TRBV7-2 and TRBJ1-2; D is ambiguous. The clonotype originates from a human donor in good health (CMV status not recorded). Some clones in this sample may be carry-over from other donors' samples. CDR3 DNA sequence: TGTGCCAGCAGTTCCGGACGCGGTAACTATGGCTACACCTTC. It is translated as CASSSGRGNYGYTF.